The sequence of this T cell receptor beta chain was determined in a study of OX40 agonist ivuxolimab in advanced cancers. Sequenced by immunoSEQ multiplex PCR; TCRdb stores in-frame clones only, minus some. In the table there are 70,000 to 85,000 clones, 80% to 90% of which are singletons. Study results and caveats: More expanded clones were seen, on average, in CD8+ T cells than in CD4+.

Peripheral blood came from all dose cohorts at three timepoints. As for this clone: Its cognate antigen is unknown.

V gave up 4 bases and J gave up 4 bases, with 14 bases separating them. Germline-derived CDR1 and CDR2 are SGDLS and YYNGEE. CDR3 length: 15 residues. The TCR comes from an adult with an advanced solid tumor such as melanoma, head and neck, liver or kidney cancer. Sequencing was performed on CD4+ or CD8+ T cells sorted from blood, taken in a trial of the OX40 agonist ivuxolimab. The chain has TRBV9 and TRBJ1-4; tentatively, D is TRBD1 (5 bases). The CDR3 DNA sequence: TGTGCCAGCAGCCTGCGGGACTCCCTTAATGAAAAACTGTTTTTT. This gives the protein CASSLRDSLNEKLFF.